The sample holds a few counts of the clone carrying this TCR beta chain. Its antigen is not known. TCRdb's copy holds only in-frame clones and misses some; the assay was immunoSEQ multiplex PCR. Altogether about 14,000 clones were found in the sample, and no singletons occur. V lost 0 bases, J lost 4 bases, and 7 bases lay in between. The CDR3 covers 14 residues. Germline-derived CDR1 and CDR2 are MNHEY and SVGAGI. The data stem from a study of T cells after posttransplantation cyclophosphamide. Study results and limitations: Later blood repertoires were often dominated by clones from the donor CD8+ memory compartment.

A marrow graft followed busulfan-fludarabine conditioning, with cyclophosphamide on days +3 and +4. The specimen was PBMCs, collected 950 to 1,200 days after allogeneic stem cell transplant with posttransplant cyclophosphamide. The rearrangement links TRBV6-5 to TRBJ1-3, with a possible D match to TRBD1 (6 bases). The TCR was taken from a female patient aged 35-55 years who received an allogeneic stem cell transplant from a related donor, was CMV-positive, and had no GVHD. Some T cells here may be from the graft donor. CDR3 loop: CASSYSRGGNTIYF. The CDR3 bases are TGTGCCAGCAGTTACTCGAGGGGGGGAAACACCATATATTTT.